This TCR beta chain was found in a study of T cell responses to AZD1222 COVID-19 vaccine. V gave up 3 bases and J gave up 0 bases, with 13 bases separating them. The CDR3 covers 15 residues. In germline, CDR1 is SGHRS, CDR2 YFSETQ. Using immunoSEQ multiplex PCR, the repertoire was profiled, and TCRdb retains in-frame clones only, with some absent. The sample yields 92,000 or so clones, roughly 87% seen once. The receptor was derived from an adult in good health. The chain joins TRBV5-1 to TRBJ2-7; possibly TRBD1 for D (8 bases). The source material was peripheral blood, sampled on day 0 of AZD1222 vaccination. The CDR3 here is CASSWSGTGSYEQYF. CDR3 coding DNA: TGCGCCAGCAGCTGGAGCGGGACAGGCTCCTACGAGCAGTACTTC.